This T cell receptor beta chain was sequenced for a study of blood T cell repertoires in COVID-19. Study context: Specimens from acute and convalescent COVID-19 originated in the United States, Italy and Spain. T cells, B-cell-depleted T cells, or PBMCs supplied cDNA or gDNA.

This table comes from immunoSEQ multiplex PCR, and its TCRdb copy is limited to in-frame clones, with some not included. This table holds hundreds of thousands of clones, around 87% found once. Germline trimming cut 4 bases from V and 0 bases from J; bases unmatched to any gene: 11. The CDR3 is 18 residues long. Germline V gives CDR1 SGHDN, CDR2 FVKESK. The V gene is TRBV14, the J gene TRBJ2-1; TRBD2 matches at 8 bases. The clonotype was recovered from a woman aged 25-40 years with acute COVID-19. Sequencing was carried out using PBMCs or T cells enriched from blood (not recorded which). The CDR3, as DNA: TGTGCCAGCAGCCGGCCCGCAGCGGGGGTCAGCTCCTACAATGAGCAGTTCTTC. Protein: CASSRPAAGVSSYNEQFF.